This TCR beta chain is drawn from a study of regulatory dendritic cells for organ transplantation. Study-wide points: Memory CD8+ clonal expansion seemed more limited with regulatory than mature dendritic cells.

Comment on this clone: The antigen remains undetermined.

Repertoires were generated with immunoSEQ multiplex PCR, while TCRdb's copy carries only in-frame clones and drops some. Among roughly 30,000 clones listed, around 82% were seen once. Sequencing was done on a sample of naive CD8+ T cells from blood. Described subset: CD45RA+ naive T cells. The sequence was collected from a human donor in good health.

CDR3 nucleotide sequence: TGCGCCAGCAGCTTACGGCACAGCTCTAACTATGGCTACACCTTC. This sequence encodes CASSLRHSSNYGYTF. The chain carries TRBV5-1 and TRBJ1-2, with D unclear. V was cut by 2 bases and J by 0 bases, with 11 bases left in between. CDR1 is SGHRS and CDR2 is YFSETQ in the germline V gene. The length of the CDR3 is 15 residues.